Detailed here is one T cell receptor (beta chain). Profiling relied on immunoSEQ multiplex PCR, and the TCRdb table lists in-frame clones only, not all of them. The repertoire holds fewer than 15,000 clones, with about 76% as singletons. This CDR3 spans 13 amino acids. The germline V and J ends were trimmed by 2 bases and 4 bases, with 8 bases remaining between them. Germline-derived CDR1 and CDR2 are KGHSH and LQKENI. This specimen belongs to a study of blood T cell repertoires in COVID-19. Across the whole study: Samples taken during acute and convalescent COVID-19 were collected in the United States, Italy and Spain.

The rearrangement joins TRBV18 to TRBJ1-1, with D unclear. What was sequenced was peripheral blood. The receptor's source is a woman of 80 years or more with acute or convalescent COVID-19. CDR3 loop: CASSPGEGTEAFF. Written as DNA, the CDR3 is TGTGCCAGCTCACCAGGGGAGGGCACTGAAGCTTTCTTT.